The present entry profiles one TCR beta chain with its context. As yet, its antigen is unknown. Brentuximab vedotin exposure varied among the patients, all of whom had relapsed after autologous stem cell transplantation. Classification of best responses gave complete response, partial response or progressive disease. This sample is part of a study of PD-1 blockade in classical Hodgkin lymphoma. Study-level information: A 3 mg/kg intravenous dose of nivolumab was received by patients every 2 weeks.

Whole-study results and caveats: Researchers reported that CD4+ TCR diversity, though not CD8+, rose significantly by C4D1.

Germline values: CDR1 LNHDA, CDR2 SQIVND (reference sequence). The germline V and J ends were trimmed by 9 bases and 4 bases, with 16 bases remaining between them. The CDR3 has 13 amino acids. The method was immunoSEQ multiplex PCR; TCRdb's version includes in-frame clones alone and lacks a portion of them. The sample lists tens of thousands of clones, approximately 64% occurring once. The J gene is TRBJ2-7, the V gene TRBV19; TRBD1 or TRBD2 may be the D gene (5 bases each). This receptor was taken from a human donor with classical Hodgkin lymphoma. The specimen was peripheral blood mononuclear cells (PBMCs), collected at baseline. CDR3 sequence reads: CASSRIGAYEQYF. The CDR3 DNA is TGTGCCAGCAGTCGGATCGGGGCGTACGAGCAGTACTTC.